What follows are 24 T cell receptor beta chains derived from one specimen sequenced in a study of PD-L1 blockade in urothelial cancer. The table came from immunoSEQ multiplex PCR; TCRdb's copy has only in-frame clones and leaves some out. This table has 40,000 to 50,000 clones, roughly 82% appearing once. Stated time point: peripheral blood 6 weeks after treatment start. The sequenced sample was PBMCs, obtained around atezolizumab (anti-PD-L1) treatment. All receptors derive from a man aged 60-69 years with urothelial cancer.

V gene TRBV7-2 combines with J gene TRBJ2-3; D possibly corresponds to TRBD2 (6 bases). Trimming shortened V by 0 bases and J by 2 bases, and 12 bases separated the two germline ends. This CDR3 is 16 amino acids long. Germline lookup yields CDR1 SGHTA and CDR2 FQGNSA. CDR3 nucleotides: TGTGCCAGCAGCTTAGCGCGGGACGGATTCACAGATACGCAGTATTTT. This gives the protein CASSLARDGFTDTQYF.

V is TRBV6-1 and J is TRBJ2-5; D might be TRBD2 (6 bases). This CDR3 spans 14 amino acids. In germline, CDR1 is MNHNS, CDR2 SASEGT. Trimming took 2 bases from V and 1 from J, leaving 8 bases between them. The CDR3 spells CASSELGGQETQYF. The DNA for the CDR3 is TGTGCCAGCAGTGAATTGGGGGGCCAAGAGACCCAGTACTTC.

This CDR3 is CASSFLRGGEKAFF. In DNA, the CDR3 is TGCGCCAGCAGCTTCCTCAGGGGTGGGGAAAAAGCTTTCTTT. The chain employs TRBV5-1 and TRBJ1-1, with D tentatively TRBD1 (6 bases). Trimming cost V 2 bases and J 9 bases, with 17 bases left between them. Germline lookup yields CDR1 SGHRS and CDR2 YFSETQ. The CDR3 sequence is 14 residues long.

This clone occurred a few times. V gene TRBV6-1 combines with J gene TRBJ2-7; D is undetermined. Germline assignment: CDR1 MNHNS and CDR2 SASEGT. Trimming took off 2 bases at V and 2 bases at J, with 13 bases between the two ends. The CDR3 contains 15 residues. The CDR3 nucleotides are TGTGCCAGCAGTGAATTCGGCAGCGTCGCCTACGAGCAGTACTTC. Its protein is CASSEFGSVAYEQYF.

The J gene is TRBJ1-1, the V gene TRBV5-1, with 9 bases fitting TRBD1. V was pared by 2 bases and J by 4 bases, with 6 bases of the junction left unmatched. This CDR3 comprises 15 residues. Germline V gives CDR1 SGHRS, CDR2 YFSETQ. The CDR3 protein is CASSLTGGASTEAFF. The CDR3 DNA reads TGCGCCAGCAGCTTAACAGGGGGCGCGTCCACTGAAGCTTTCTTT. The full variable domain, its missing parts supplied by reference TRBV5-1 and TRBJ1-1, is KAGVTQTPRYLIKTRGQQVTLSCSPISGHRSVSWYQQTPGQGLQFLFEYFSETQRNKGNFPGRFSGRQFSNSRSEMNVSTLELGDSALYLCASSLTGGASTEAFFGQGTRLTVV.

This chain links TRBV5-1 with TRBJ2-5; 7 positions match TRBD2. The germline CDR1 and CDR2 sequences are SGHRS and YFSETQ. This CDR3 spans 15 amino acids. V dropped 0 bases and J dropped 3; count of bases not matched to a gene: 5. The CDR3 region has the DNA TGCGCCAGCAGCTTGGGGGGGAGGGCCGAAGAGACCCAGTACTTC. It specifies CASSLGGRAEETQYF.

This chain links TRBV5-1 with TRBJ2-3; the D gene is possibly TRBD2 (5 bases). There are 14 residues in the CDR3. V dropped 0 bases and J dropped 4 bases, with 9 bases sitting between them. Germline CDR1 SGHRS, CDR2 YFSETQ. As DNA, the CDR3 is TGCGCCAGCAGCTTGGGTAGCGAGGCAGATACGCAGTATTTT. Protein: CASSLGSEADTQYF. Full variable domain (missing parts from reference TRBV5-1 and TRBJ2-3): KAGVTQTPRYLIKTRGQQVTLSCSPISGHRSVSWYQQTPGQGLQFLFEYFSETQRNKGNFPGRFSGRQFSNSRSEMNVSTLELGDSALYLCASSLGSEADTQYFGPGTRLTVL.

This clone has a handful of counts. The chain employs TRBV5-4 and TRBJ1-4, with D possibly being TRBD1 (5 bases). Trimming cost V 4 bases and J 7 bases, with 8 bases left between them. CDR1 SGHNT and CDR2 YYREEE come from the germline V gene (reference sequence). This CDR3 is 12 amino acids long. The CDR3 DNA is TGTGCCAGCAGCCGGCAGGGTGAAAAACTGTTTTTT. Translated: CASSRQGEKLFF.

V usage is TRBV5-1 and J usage is TRBJ1-1; D is possibly TRBD1 (6 bases). V lost 4 bases and J lost 5, with 15 bases in between. CDR1 is SGHRS and CDR2 is YFSETQ in the germline V gene. This CDR3 comprises 14 residues. The CDR3 sequence is CASSAKQGGTEAFF. The CDR3 DNA follows: TGCGCCAGCAGCGCTAAACAGGGCGGGACTGAAGCTTTCTTT.

This chain uses TRBV27 with TRBJ1-1, with 7 nucleotides matching TRBD1. CDR3 length equals 15 residues. Trimming at V came to 8 bases and at J to 4 bases, leaving 13 bases not matched to a gene. Germline V gives CDR1 MNHEY, CDR2 SMNVEV (reference sequence). For the CDR3, the DNA is TGTGCCAGCCGGTTTGGAGGGGGCGTCGGCACTGAAGCTTTCTTT. This codes for CASRFGGGVGTEAFF.

The rearrangement joins TRBV7-6 to TRBJ2-5; 7 nucleotides match TRBD2. CDR1 and CDR2 from the germline V gene are SGHVS and FNYEAQ. With V trimmed by 5 bases and J by 5 bases, 5 bases remained unmatched. This CDR3 is 13 amino acids long. CDR3 nucleotides: TGTGCCAGCAGCCGGGACTATGGGGAGACCCAGTACTTC. Translating gives CASSRDYGETQYF.

This clone is a singleton in its sample. This rearrangement joins TRBV28 to TRBJ1-5; the D gene is possibly TRBD1 (6 bases). Germline loops: CDR1 MDHEN, CDR2 SYDVKM. The V and J ends lost 8 bases and 11 bases respectively, with 25 bases between them. The CDR3 loop spans 15 amino acids. CDR3 protein: CASSGGAGEIWTQHF. The DNA for the CDR3 is TGTGCCAGCTCGGGGGGGGCGGGGGAAATCTGGACCCAGCATTTT.

The V call is TRBV5-6, the J call TRBJ1-2; maybe TRBD1 (5 bases). V was clipped by 0 bases and J by 2 bases, with 11 bases between them. CDR1 and CDR2 (germline): SGHDT, YYEEEE. This CDR3 is 15 amino acids long. The CDR3 DNA is TGTGCCAGCAGCTTGGGTGGGACTCTAAACTATGGCTACACCTTC. Translating it yields CASSLGGTLNYGYTF.

The chain couples TRBV27 to TRBJ2-7, with a possible D match to TRBD1 (6 bases). The CDR3 contains 10 residues. Per germline, CDR1 MNHEY and CDR2 SMNVEV (reference sequence). V was pared by 8 bases and J by 6 bases, with 8 bases between. CDR3 sequence (DNA): TGTGCCAGCGGGACATTCGAGCAGTACTTC. It codes for CASGTFEQYF.

J is TRBJ1-5 and V is TRBV27; no definite D call. The CDR3 length is 16 residues. Germline V lookup: CDR1 MNHEY, CDR2 SMNVEV (reference sequence). The ends were cut back, 4 bases at V and 0 bases at J, with 13 bases in the middle. CDR3: CASSSLSGSSNQPQHF. The CDR3 DNA reads TGTGCCAGCAGTTCGTTATCAGGTTCTAGCAATCAGCCCCAGCATTTT.

The chain combines TRBV6-1 with TRBJ1-4; weak D call: TRBD1 (5 bases). The CDR3 sequence is 14 residues long. Germline CDR1 and CDR2: MNHNS and SASEGT. V lost 4 bases and J 7 bases, leaving 13 bases between the germline ends. The DNA for the CDR3 is TGTGCCAGCAGTGCGGTAGGGGCGCGTGAAAAACTGTTTTTT. This sequence encodes CASSAVGAREKLFF.

The sample holds one count of this clone. The chain combines TRBV28 with TRBJ2-1; TRBD1 is a possible D gene (5 bases). The V end was cut by 6 bases, the J end by 3 bases, with 18 bases between. CDR3 length: 16 amino acids. Germline assignment: CDR1 MDHEN and CDR2 SYDVKM. The CDR3 reads CASSPDTGYGYNEQFF. The CDR3, as DNA: TGTGCCAGCAGCCCAGATACAGGCTACGGCTACAATGAGCAGTTCTTC.

The chain joins TRBV28 to TRBJ1-4, with D tentatively TRBD1 (6 bases). Trimming left V 6 bases short and J 5 bases short, with 7 bases between. The CDR3 contains 12 residues. Per germline, CDR1 MDHEN and CDR2 SYDVKM. The CDR3 DNA reads TGTGCCAGCAGCCAGGGGAATGAAAAACTGTTTTTT. Translation gives CASSQGNEKLFF.

The chain joins TRBV5-1 to TRBJ2-7, with a possible D match to TRBD1 (5 bases). The CDR3 is made up of 14 amino acids. V was trimmed by 6 bases and J by 2 bases, leaving 15 bases between them. Germline CDR1 is SGHRS and CDR2 is YFSETQ. The CDR3 spells CASKVQGTTYEQYF. In DNA, the CDR3 is TGCGCCAGCAAGGTCCAGGGTACAACCTACGAGCAGTACTTC.

This clone was counted between two and nine times. J is TRBJ2-3 and V is TRBV5-1; 14 nucleotides align to TRBD2. V was clipped by 4 bases and J by 2 bases; unmatched bases: 18. CDR3 length: 21 amino acids. Germline CDR1 and CDR2: SGHRS and YFSETQ. The CDR3 sequence is CASSMDPTGTSGGQNTDTQYF. The CDR3 bases are TGCGCCAGCAGCATGGACCCGACTGGGACTAGCGGGGGACAAAACACAGATACGCAGTATTTT.

The chain joins TRBV5-1 to TRBJ2-1, with TRBD1 identical over 8 bases. This CDR3 is 15 amino acids long. J lost 6 bases, V lost 6 bases, and 11 bases had no gene match. Germline values: CDR1 SGHRS, CDR2 YFSETQ. CDR3 residues: CASTEDRARGNEQFF. The DNA for the CDR3 is TGCGCCAGCACCGAGGACAGGGCTAGGGGCAATGAGCAGTTCTTC. Using reference TRBV5-1 and TRBJ2-1 for the parts outside the CDR3, the full variable domain is KAGVTQTPRYLIKTRGQQVTLSCSPISGHRSVSWYQQTPGQGLQFLFEYFSETQRNKGNFPGRFSGRQFSNSRSEMNVSTLELGDSALYLCASTEDRARGNEQFFGPGTRLTVL.

This clone has more than one count but fewer than ten. V usage is TRBV11-2 and J usage is TRBJ1-1; no reliable D call. V was shortened by 2 bases and J by 0 bases, with 4 bases between the two germline ends. Per germline, CDR1 SGHAT and CDR2 FQNNGV. This CDR3 is built from 13 residues. CDR3 DNA: TGTGCCAGCAGCTTAATTATGAACACTGAAGCTTTCTTT. Its translation is CASSLIMNTEAFF.

The chain links TRBV18 to TRBJ2-4, with D tentatively TRBD1 (5 bases). Germline V gene sequence: CDR1 KGHSH, CDR2 LQKENI. V lost 0 bases to trimming and J lost 0 bases, with 12 bases between them. This CDR3 spans 17 amino acids. In DNA form, the CDR3 reads TGTGCCAGCTCACCACCGTGGGGCGAACTAGCCAAAAACATTCAGTACTTC. The encoded protein is CASSPPWGELAKNIQYF.

The CDR3 spells CASSLAGIRETQYF. CDR3 DNA sequence: TGCGCCAGCAGCTTGGCAGGGATTAGAGAGACCCAGTACTTC. The gene calls are TRBV5-1 and TRBJ2-5, with TRBD1 as a possible D gene (5 bases). Looked up from germline, CDR1 is SGHRS and CDR2 is YFSETQ. CDR3 length: 14 amino acids. The V gene lost 0 bases and the J gene lost 4 bases, with 10 bases spanning the gap.